This T cell receptor beta chain was captured in a study of sequential checkpoint blockade in melanoma. As for treatment: randomized to nivolumab then ipilimumab (arm A) or the reverse (arm B). None of the patients previously received DNA-damaging chemotherapy. PBMC sorting kept live CD3+CD8+ cells without CD19 or CD56. The repertoire was sequenced with immunoSEQ multiplex PCR; TCRdb's copy has only in-frame clones and lacks some. Here the sample spans approximately 13,000 clones, 52% being singletons. Germline V gene data show CDR1 as SGDLS and CDR2 as YYNGEE. This CDR3 region has 13 residues. V was cut by 4 bases and J by 4 bases, with 9 bases left in between.

The clonotype comes from a human donor with melanoma. J is TRBJ1-5 and V is TRBV9, with a possible D match to TRBD1 (5 bases). Sequences were derived from CD8+ T cells sorted from blood (inferred from file names), sampled from a patient given nivolumab and ipilimumab in sequence. CDR3: CASSTGGNQPQHF. CDR3 coding DNA: TGTGCCAGCAGCACCGGGGGTAATCAGCCCCAGCATTTT.